This T cell receptor (beta chain) was identified in a study of blood T cell repertoires in COVID-19. This CDR3 is built from 14 residues. CDR1 is SGHRS and CDR2 is YFSETQ in the germline V gene. V was pared by 4 bases and J by 1 base, with 3 bases of the junction left unmatched. Source study methods: Estimated nucleated cell counts came from reference gene primer amplification. Assay used: immunoSEQ multiplex PCR; TCRdb lists only in-frame clones, some missing. V, J and clone size were drawn from that table, and D and trimming were deduced from the DNA. The profile shows approximately 250,000 clones, approximately 88% of them singletons.

This chain links TRBV5-1 with TRBJ2-5; 8 bases line up with TRBD1. Input material: peripheral blood. This receptor was identified in a woman in her 70s with COVID-19, enrolled during active disease. The CDR3 loop reads CASSVTGAQETQYF. The CDR3 DNA sequence: TGCGCCAGCAGCGTGACAGGGGCCCAAGAGACCCAGTACTTC.